The 30 T cell receptor beta chains in this list originate from one sample, sequenced in a study of blood T cell repertoires in COVID-19 (dated by TCRdb to 2020 to 2022). Library method: the immunoSEQ multiplex PCR assay. Drawn from immuneACCESS, this table holds only the in-frame rearrangements with V and J called that TCRdb kept. Clones are partly lost; checked studies trace under half to an unresolved V gene and leave the rest unexplained. Here the sample has 250,000 to 300,000 clones; about 86% occur a single time. Less than 4% of the sample rests with the top ten. Sequencing was carried out using peripheral blood. All receptors come from a man aged 18 to 29 with active or convalescent COVID-19.

This clone was recorded once. The rearrangement uses TRBV27 and TRBJ1-5, with 7 bases aligning to TRBD1. This CDR3 is built from 16 residues. Germline loops: CDR1 MNHEY, CDR2 SMNVEV (reference sequence). V gave up 5 bases and J gave up 0 bases; unmatched junction bases: 7. CDR3 region: CASSQSNRGSNQPQHF. The DNA of the CDR3 is TGTGCCAGCAGTCAATCCAACAGGGGTAGCAATCAGCCCCAGCATTTT.

V and J are TRBV19 and TRBJ1-2, with 9 bases aligning to TRBD1. There are 15 residues in the CDR3. The germline V gene encodes CDR1 LNHDA and CDR2 SQIVND (reference sequence). V lost 6 bases and J lost 4; bases outside the gene matches: 9. CDR3 sequence: CASRSAGTGTYGYTF. CDR3 bases: TGTGCCAGTAGGTCGGCCGGGACAGGGACCTATGGCTACACCTTC.

The rearrangement links TRBV3-1 (or the pseudogene TRBV3-2) to TRBJ2-2; D is unclear. The V gene lost 1 base and the J gene lost 4 bases, with 10 bases spanning the gap. The CDR3 loop spans 15 amino acids. Looked up from germline, CDR1 is LGHDT and CDR2 is YNNKEL (reference sequence). The CDR3 is CASSQVPTTTGELFF. The CDR3, as DNA: TGTGCCAGCAGCCAAGTTCCCACTACCACCGGGGAGCTGTTTTTT.

The chain has TRBV30 and TRBJ1-5; D possibly corresponds to TRBD1 (5 bases). The ends were cut back, 0 bases at V and 4 bases at J, with 13 bases in the middle. The CDR3 consists of 15 residues. From germline, CDR1 is GTSNPN and CDR2 SVGIG (reference sequence). The CDR3 DNA is TGTGCCTGGAGTGTACAAAGGGGCGCGAATCAGCCCCAGCATTTT. Translation gives CAWSVQRGANQPQHF. Complete variable domain (other parts from reference TRBV30 and TRBJ1-5): SQTIHQWPATLVQPVGSPLSLECTVEGTSNPNLYWYRQAAGRGLQLLFYSVGIGQISSEVPQNLSASRPQDRQFILSSKKLLLSDSGFYLCAWSVQRGANQPQHFGDGTRLSIL.

The chain is built from TRBV24-1 and TRBJ2-3, with D perhaps matching TRBD1 (5 bases). CDR3 length equals 13 residues. Germline loops: CDR1 KGHDR, CDR2 SFDVKD. V lost 9 bases and J 0 bases, leaving 9 bases between the germline ends. The CDR3 region has the DNA TGTGCCACCGAGCGACAGAGCACAGATACGCAGTATTTT. It codes for CATERQSTDTQYF.

The rearrangement links TRBV12-3 or TRBV12-4 to TRBJ1-1; TRBD1 aligns across 11 bases. The junction had 7 bases not matched to a gene; V was cut back by 4 bases and J by 12 bases. This CDR3 region has 13 residues. The CDR3, as DNA: TGTGCCAGCAGTTCTCCCGGGGACAGGGGGACTTTCTTT. Translated: CASSSPGDRGTFF.

This clone was seen a few times. This chain links TRBV7-2 with TRBJ1-1, with D unclear. In germline, CDR1 is SGHTA, CDR2 FQGNSA. The V end lost 3 bases, the J end lost 3 bases, and 2 bases lay between the germline ends. CDR3 size: 11 residues. CDR3 in amino acids: CASSFDTEAFF. The DNA for the CDR3 is TGTGCCAGCAGCTTCGACACTGAAGCTTTCTTT.

The chain combines TRBV6-1 with TRBJ1-4; the match to TRBD1 covers 8 bases. V gave up 3 bases and J gave up 7 bases; unmatched junction bases: 7. CDR3 length equals 15 residues. The germline V gene encodes CDR1 MNHNS and CDR2 SASEGT. The CDR3 nucleotides read TGTGCCAGCAGTGACCCCGGACAGGGCAGTGAAAAACTGTTTTTT. Translated: CASSDPGQGSEKLFF.

The rearrangement uses TRBV9 and TRBJ1-1; D may be TRBD1 (6 bases). Germline V gene sequence: CDR1 SGDLS, CDR2 YYNGEE. This CDR3 is 15 amino acids long. Trimming removed 6 bases at V and 2 bases at J, with 17 bases between. The CDR3 protein is CASTAGHEINTEAFF. DNA of the CDR3: TGTGCCAGCACAGCGGGACATGAGATAAACACTGAAGCTTTCTTT. The full variable domain, with the rest looked up from reference TRBV9 and TRBJ1-1, is DSGVTQTPKHLITATGQRVTLRCSPRSGDLSVYWYQQSLDQGLQFLIQYYNGEERAKGNILERFSAQQFPDLHSELNLSSLELGDSALYFCASTAGHEINTEAFFGQGTRLTVV.

V usage is TRBV5-4 and J usage is TRBJ1-3, with D uncertain. The ends were cut back, 0 bases at V and 0 bases at J, with 7 bases in the middle. Germline CDR1 SGHNT, CDR2 YYREEE (reference sequence). CDR3 length: 15 amino acids. This CDR3 reads CASSLGSGSGNTIYF. The CDR3 nucleotides are TGTGCCAGCAGCTTGGGTTCAGGCTCTGGAAACACCATATATTTT. Full variable domain (remainder filled in from reference TRBV5-4 and TRBJ1-3): ETGVTQSPTHLIKTRGQQVTLRCSSQSGHNTVSWYQQALGQGPQFIFQYYREEENGRGNFPPRFSGLQFPNYSSELNVNALELDDSALYLCASSLGSGSGNTIYFGEGSWLTVV.

The genes are TRBV20-1 and TRBJ1-5; TRBD1 matches 7 bases. This CDR3 region has 16 residues. V was pared by 3 bases and J by 5 bases, with 13 bases of the junction left unmatched. The germline gives CDR1 DFQATT, CDR2 SNEGSKA (reference sequence). The CDR3 DNA follows: TGCAGTGCTAGTTTAGACCGGGACAGCCCTTATCAGCCCCAGCATTTT. As protein: CSASLDRDSPYQPQHF.

The rearrangement uses TRBV2 and TRBJ2-7; D remains unclear. The V gene lost 6 bases and the J gene lost 0 bases, with 3 bases spanning the gap. Germline V gives CDR1 SNHLY, CDR2 FYNNEI. The CDR3 length is 11 residues. The CDR3 is CASRASYEQYF. CDR3 nucleotide sequence: TGTGCCAGCAGGGCCTCCTACGAGCAGTACTTC.

This sequence joins TRBV10-2 and TRBJ2-1; 11 bases match TRBD2. This CDR3 region has 18 residues. J lost 4 bases, V lost 2 bases, and 10 bases had no gene match. Per the germline V gene, CDR1 is WSHSY and CDR2 is SAAADI. The CDR3 loop is CASSESPPSGRYYNEQFF. The CDR3 bases are TGCGCCAGCAGTGAGAGTCCGCCTAGCGGGAGGTATTACAATGAGCAGTTCTTC.

The chain couples TRBV9 to TRBJ2-1, with a tentative D call TRBD1 (7 bases). Per the germline V gene, CDR1 is SGDLS and CDR2 is YYNGEE. The CDR3 runs 16 residues. V was pared by 0 bases and J by 8 bases, with 18 bases between. CDR3 coding DNA: TGTGCCAGCAGCGTAGATGGAGGGGGCCACGTTTATGAGCAGTTCTTC. The encoded protein is CASSVDGGGHVYEQFF. The variable domain in full, completed from reference TRBV9 and TRBJ2-1, reads DSGVTQTPKHLITATGQRVTLRCSPRSGDLSVYWYQQSLDQGLQFLIQYYNGEERAKGNILERFSAQQFPDLHSELNLSSLELGDSALYFCASSVDGGGHVYEQFFGPGTRLTVL.

The V and J genes are TRBV4-2 and TRBJ2-5, with D unclear. V lost 0 bases and J 5 bases, leaving 10 bases between the germline ends. CDR1 LGHNA and CDR2 YNFKEQ come from the germline V gene. The CDR3 runs to 14 residues. The CDR3 bases are TGTGCCAGCAGCCAAGATGGCAGGCTCGAGACCCAGTACTTC. Protein sequence: CASSQDGRLETQYF.

This clone has a handful of counts. This rearrangement joins TRBV6-5 to TRBJ1-6, with TRBD1 identical over 8 bases. The CDR3 spans 14 residues. The V and J ends lost 6 bases and 5 bases, in that order; junction bases with no gene match: 3. Germline V gene sequence: CDR1 MNHEY, CDR2 SVGAGI. Written as DNA, the CDR3 is TGTGCCAGCAGCCCGACAGGGGATAATTCACCCCTCCACTTT. As protein: CASSPTGDNSPLHF.

This clone was observed a single time. The gene calls are TRBV7-8 and TRBJ1-5; D is possibly TRBD1 (5 bases). The CDR3 length is 17 residues. Trimming shortened V by 5 bases and J by 0 bases, and 17 bases separated the two germline ends. CDR1 is SGHVS and CDR2 is FQNEAQ in the germline V gene. The CDR3 here is CASSQNRAGISNQPQHF. For the CDR3, the DNA is TGTGCCAGCAGCCAGAATCGGGCAGGGATTAGCAATCAGCCCCAGCATTTT.

The chain uses TRBV7-3 and TRBJ1-4, with D perhaps matching TRBD1 (6 bases). Trimming pared 1 base from V and 8 bases from J, leaving 20 bases between. The CDR3 covers 17 residues. Germline CDR1 is SGHTA and CDR2 is FQGTGA. CDR3 sequence: CASSLITLDSSGEKLFF. CDR3 DNA: TGTGCCAGCAGCTTAATAACTTTGGACAGTTCGGGCGAAAAACTGTTTTTT.

The CDR3 loop is CASTDSPYGYTF. CDR3 in DNA: TGTGCCAGCACCGACAGTCCCTATGGCTACACCTTC. The V and J genes are TRBV21-1 and TRBJ1-2; the table's D gene call, TRBD1, was not cross checked with the DNA. TRBV21-1 is classified as a pseudogene. This CDR3 region has 12 residues.

This chain connects TRBV28 to TRBJ1-2; the match to TRBD1 covers 10 bases. From germline, CDR1 is MDHEN and CDR2 SYDVKM. There are 14 residues in the CDR3. Trimming removed 10 bases from V and 4 bases from J; junction bases left unmatched: 9. CDR3 loop: CAILGTGEPYGYTF. For the CDR3, the DNA is TGTGCCATACTAGGGACAGGGGAACCCTATGGCTACACCTTC.

The CDR3 DNA reads TGCGCCAGCAGCTTGGTGGGGGGAGACACAGATACGCAGTATTTT. This codes for CASSLVGGDTDTQYF. V and J are TRBV5-1 and TRBJ2-3, with TRBD2 as a possible D gene (6 bases). V shed 0 bases and J shed 2 bases, with 10 bases lying between them. This CDR3 region has 15 residues. Germline CDR1 and CDR2: SGHRS and YFSETQ.

J is TRBJ2-2 and V is TRBV2; 10 positions match TRBD1. CDR1 is SNHLY, CDR2 FYNNEI, per germline. The V segment lost 6 bases and the J segment 10 bases; nucleotides outside the gene matches: 8. The CDR3 is 14 amino acids. The CDR3 nucleotides read TGTGCCAGCAGGGGACAGGGGAACCTCGCGGAGCTGTTTTTT. Residues: CASRGQGNLAELFF.

The CDR3 region has the DNA TGTGCCAGCAGCGTAGGATTCAGTAATGAAAAACTGTTTTTT. Translation: CASSVGFSNEKLFF. The V and J genes are TRBV9 and TRBJ1-4; D is uncertain. The CDR3 contains 14 residues. Trimming pared 0 bases from V and 4 bases from J, leaving 7 bases between. Germline loops: CDR1 SGDLS, CDR2 YYNGEE.

The rearrangement joins TRBV4-1 to TRBJ2-7; TRBD1 agrees at 10 bases. Trimming took 0 bases from V and 8 from J; bases not matched to a gene: 4. This CDR3 has 14 amino acids. Germline CDR1 is MGHRA and CDR2 is YSYEKL. The CDR3: CASSQEGQGIQQYF. CDR3 bases: TGCGCCAGCAGCCAAGAGGGACAGGGGATCCAGCAGTACTTC.

There are a few counts of this clone. The chain carries TRBV29-1 and TRBJ2-3; D may be TRBD2 (5 bases). CDR3 length: 12 residues. The germline V gene encodes CDR1 SQVTM and CDR2 ANQGSEA. Trimming removed 8 bases at V and 4 bases at J, with 13 bases between. The CDR3 protein is CSFPRGADTQYF. In DNA form, the CDR3 reads TGCAGCTTCCCCCGGGGAGCAGATACGCAGTATTTT.

The rearrangement uses TRBV9 and TRBJ1-3, with TRBD1 as a possible D gene (5 bases). Germline V gene sequence: CDR1 SGDLS, CDR2 YYNGEE. V lost 4 bases, J lost 0 bases, and 14 bases lay in between. The CDR3 consists of 16 residues. This CDR3 reads CASSPRGAFSGNTIYF. The CDR3 nucleotides are TGTGCCAGCAGCCCCCGCGGGGCGTTCTCTGGAAACACCATATATTTT.

Comment on this clone: At the DNA level, this CDR3 is encoded by other sequences in the same sample as well. The chain recombines TRBV5-4 with TRBJ2-7, with 7 bases matching TRBD1. The germline CDR1 and CDR2 sequences are SGHNT and YYREEE (reference sequence). Trimming at V came to 4 bases and at J to 5 bases, leaving 3 bases not matched to a gene. The CDR3 extends over 12 amino acids. The CDR3 coding sequence is TGTGCCAGCAGCCTACAGGGGAACGAGCAGTACTTC. Amino acid sequence: CASSLQGNEQYF.

The chain joins TRBV12-3 or TRBV12-4 to TRBJ1-5, with no clear D. The CDR3 is 12 amino acids. Trimming left V 2 bases short and J 4 bases short, with 3 bases between. CDR3 sequence reads: CASSLQNQPQHF. In DNA, the CDR3 is TGTGCCAGCAGTTTACAGAATCAGCCCCAGCATTTT.

J is TRBJ2-3 and V is TRBV12-5; weak D call: TRBD2 (6 bases). Germline loops: CDR1 LGHNT, CDR2 FRNRAP. The CDR3 loop spans 18 amino acids. The ends were cut back, 6 bases at V and 4 bases at J, with 26 bases in the middle. The CDR3 bases are TGTGCTAGTGGCAAACGATATTGGGGGGAGTGGATCGCAGATACGCAGTATTTT. Protein product: CASGKRYWGEWIADTQYF.

The chain is built from TRBV18 and TRBJ2-7, with 7 bases matching TRBD1. Germline loops: CDR1 KGHSH, CDR2 LQKENI. Trimming cost V 6 bases and J 5 bases; bases outside gene matches: 7. The CDR3 length is 13 residues. Here the CDR3 reads CASSRQGAHEQYF. The CDR3 nucleotides read TGTGCCAGCTCCCGACAGGGTGCCCACGAGCAGTACTTC.